This T cell receptor beta chain was retrieved from a study of control samples from healthy donors and cancer patients. Libraries were prepared by immunoSEQ multiplex PCR; TCRdb keeps only in-frame clonotypes and omits some of them. The sample lists approximately 180,000 clones, approximately 94% occurring once. V dropped 4 bases and J dropped 9; count of bases not matched to a gene: 7. The CDR3 runs to 15 residues. Germline V lookup: CDR1 SGHRS, CDR2 YFSETQ. This rearrangement joins TRBV5-1 to TRBJ1-6, with TRBD1 identical over 10 bases. Sequencing input: blood. The receptor was isolated from a young woman in good health. The CDR3 region is CASSPAGTGVSPLHF. The CDR3 DNA sequence: TGCGCCAGCAGCCCTGCGGGGACAGGGGTTTCACCCCTCCACTTT.